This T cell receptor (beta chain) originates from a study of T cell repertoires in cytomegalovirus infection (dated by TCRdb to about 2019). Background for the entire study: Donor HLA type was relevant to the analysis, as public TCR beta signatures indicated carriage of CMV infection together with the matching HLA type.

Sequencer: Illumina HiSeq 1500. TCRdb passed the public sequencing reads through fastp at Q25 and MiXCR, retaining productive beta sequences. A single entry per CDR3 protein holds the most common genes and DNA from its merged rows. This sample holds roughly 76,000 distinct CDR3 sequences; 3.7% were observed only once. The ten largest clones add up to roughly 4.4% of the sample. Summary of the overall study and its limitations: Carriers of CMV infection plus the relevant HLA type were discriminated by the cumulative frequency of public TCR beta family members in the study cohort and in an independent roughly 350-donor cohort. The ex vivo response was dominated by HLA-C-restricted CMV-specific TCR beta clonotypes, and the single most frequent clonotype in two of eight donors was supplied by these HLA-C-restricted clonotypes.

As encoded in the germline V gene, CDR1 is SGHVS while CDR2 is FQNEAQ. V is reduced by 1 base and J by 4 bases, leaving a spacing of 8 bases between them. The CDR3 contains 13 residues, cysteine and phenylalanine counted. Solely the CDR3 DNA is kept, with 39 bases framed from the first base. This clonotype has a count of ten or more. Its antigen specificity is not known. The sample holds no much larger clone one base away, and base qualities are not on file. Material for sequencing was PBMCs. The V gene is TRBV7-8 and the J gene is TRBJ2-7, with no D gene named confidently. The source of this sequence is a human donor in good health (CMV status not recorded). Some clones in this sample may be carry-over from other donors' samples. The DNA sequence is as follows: TGTGCCAGCAGCTTAGGGCAGCTTTACGAGCAGTACTTC. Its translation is CASSLGQLYEQYF. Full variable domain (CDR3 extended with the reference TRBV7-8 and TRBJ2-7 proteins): GAGVSQSPRYKVAKRGQDVALRCDPISGHVSLFWYQQALGQGPEFLTYFQNEAQLDKSGLPSDRFFAERPEGSVSTLKIQRTQQEDSAVYLCASSLGQLYEQYFGPGTRLTVT.